Detailed here is one T cell receptor (beta chain). Its specificity is not known. The sample originates from a study of cytomegalovirus exposure and HLA in healthy donors. Study observations and caveats: Later on, a genetic analysis was performed. It linked a missense variant in DCLRE1C with V- and J-gene trimming of TCR beta. CMV serostatus was the sole immune exposure data available.

The PCR was carried out with 60 Vbeta primers and 13 Jbeta primers. TCRdb keeps only in-frame clones here, not all; method: immunoSEQ multiplex PCR. The sample holds approximately 130,000 clones; 55% to 75% are singletons and the top ten take around 4.2%. Trimming pared 3 bases from V and 7 bases from J, leaving 9 bases between. Germline CDR1 and CDR2: MDHEN and SYDVKM. This CDR3 has 13 residues. V gene TRBV28 combines with J gene TRBJ2-2; D is perhaps TRBD2 (5 bases). The TCR sequence derives from a man aged 50 to 60 in good health and CMV-seropositive. Sequenced material: PBMCs. This CDR3 reads CASSFRRDGELFF. DNA for the CDR3: TGTGCCAGCAGTTTCCGACGGGACGGGGAGCTGTTTTTT.